This T cell receptor beta chain was recovered during a study of shared clonotypes between healthy human individuals. General study points: Lower generation probabilities were found for non-shared clonotypes than for those shared by all four donors. Memory subsets generally showed smaller estimated richness than naive subsets did.

DNA at approximately 200 ng, 25,000 to 30,000 T cell genomes, went into sorted-subset replicate PCRs. Sequenced by immunoSEQ multiplex PCR; TCRdb stores in-frame clones only, minus some. The repertoire holds roughly 2,500,000 clones, approximately 93% seen once, with approximately 0.36% in the top ten. Germline V gene data show CDR1 as LNHDA and CDR2 as SQIVND (reference sequence). The CDR3 consists of 15 residues. The junction had 10 bases not matched to a gene; V was cut back by 8 bases and J by 3 bases. A split of CD4+ cells into CD45RA+ naive and CD45RA-negative memory subsets was performed. On this clone: The antigen remains unidentified.

The sequence was obtained from a man aged 18 to 30 in good health. Some clones in this sample may be carry-over from other donors' samples. The chain links TRBV19 to TRBJ1-5; 7 bases map to TRBD1. The sequencing sample was made of naive CD4+ T cells from PBMCs. Stated subset: CD45RA+ positively selected. The CDR3 loop reads CASQKSGQYNQPQHF. The CDR3 nucleotides read TGTGCCAGTCAAAAGTCGGGACAGTACAATCAGCCCCAGCATTTT. The full variable domain, completed using reference TRBV19 and TRBJ1-5, is DGGITQSPKYLFRKEGQNVTLSCEQNLNHDAMYWYRQDPGQGLRLIYYSQIVNDFQKGDIAEGYSVSREKKESFPLTVTSAQKNPTAFYLCASQKSGQYNQPQHFGDGTRLSIL.